The 16 T cell receptor beta chains below all came from one sample that was sequenced in a study of T cells after yellow fever vaccination. Using its own MiXCR run on the 5' RACE reads, TCRdb lists one record per CDR3 protein. The sample holds 300,000 or so distinct CDR3 sequences; under 5% are singletons and the top ten take 24%. This specimen consisted of PBMCs, obtained 5 days after the yellow fever booster vaccination. These receptor sequences come from a man younger than 35 who received the YFV17D yellow fever vaccine.

This clonotype was detected only a few times. This rearrangement joins TRBV4-3 to TRBJ2-7, with a possible D match to TRBD1 (6 bases). CDR1 and CDR2 (germline): LGHNA, YSLEER. The CDR3 is 15 amino acids. The V and J ends lost 4 bases and 3 bases respectively, with 16 bases between them. The CDR3: CASSPWEEQGYEQYV. The CDR3 bases are TGCGCCAGCAGCCCTTGGGAAGAACAGGGCTACGAGCAGTACGTC.

This clonotype was observed a few times. J is TRBJ1-2 and V is TRBV7-2; 8 nucleotides align to TRBD1. The CDR3 is 15 amino acids. From germline, CDR1 is SGHTA and CDR2 FQGNSA. V was clipped by 4 bases and J by 4 bases; unmatched bases: 8. In nucleotides, the CDR3 is TGTGCCAGCAGCTCTAGGACAGGGAATTTCTATGGCTACACCTTC. Protein product: CASSSRTGNFYGYTF.

Many counts were recorded for this clonotype. The genes are TRBV5-1 and TRBJ2-7, with a tentative D call TRBD1 (6 bases). This CDR3 region has 14 residues. Germline V CDR1 and CDR2: SGHRS, YFSETQ. V was shortened by 4 bases and J by 3 bases, with 14 bases between the two germline ends. The CDR3 loop reads CASSPPGTLYEQYF. CDR3 DNA sequence: TGCGCCAGCAGCCCTCCCGGGACACTCTACGAGCAGTACTTC.

The sample holds a few counts of this clonotype. The chain combines TRBV12-3 or TRBV12-4 with TRBJ2-1, with 8 nucleotides matching TRBD1. V shed 5 bases, J shed 7 bases, and the junction held 10 bases outside the gene matches. CDR3 length: 15 amino acids. The CDR3 loop is CASSNLGQVMNEQFF. The CDR3 DNA follows: TGTGCCAGCAGTAATCTGGGACAGGTGATGAATGAGCAGTTCTTC.

This clonotype was counted ten times or more. The chain carries TRBV20-1 and TRBJ2-3; 8 bases align to TRBD2. V was clipped by 5 bases and J by 3 bases; unmatched bases: 7. Germline lookup yields CDR1 DFQATT and CDR2 SNEGSKA (reference sequence). The CDR3 is 14 amino acids. The CDR3 region is CSAPGGLGTDTQYF. CDR3 DNA sequence: TGCAGTGCTCCGGGGGGGTTGGGGACAGATACGCAGTATTTT.

This clonotype has a handful of counts. The J gene is TRBJ1-2, the V gene TRBV25-1; 7 bases map to TRBD1. Germline lookup yields CDR1 MGHDK and CDR2 SYGVNS. The junction had 6 bases not matched to a gene; V was cut back by 4 bases and J by 4 bases. This CDR3 has 14 residues. The DNA for the CDR3 is TGTGCCAGCAGTGGCACGGGACAGCTCTATGGCTACACCTTC. Protein product: CASSGTGQLYGYTF.

This clonotype was seen ten or more times. This chain connects TRBV5-1 to TRBJ2-3, with D perhaps given as TRBD1 or TRBD2 (5 bases each). Trimming stripped 0 bases from V and 6 bases from J, with 14 bases between. This CDR3 contains 15 residues. The germline gives CDR1 SGHRS, CDR2 YFSETQ. CDR3 protein: CASSLDSAAGDTQYF. The CDR3 DNA follows: TGCGCCAGCAGCTTGGATAGCGCAGCAGGGGATACGCAGTATTTT.

The chain joins TRBV7-6 to TRBJ1-5; 8 bases map to TRBD1. The germline gives CDR1 SGHVS, CDR2 FNYEAQ. The CDR3 is made up of 15 amino acids. The V gene end was trimmed by 0 bases and the J gene end by 4 bases; junction bases not matched to a gene: 2. CDR3 residues: CASSLADRDNQPQHF. The CDR3 DNA follows: TGTGCCAGCAGCTTAGCGGACAGGGATAATCAGCCCCAGCATTTT.

This clonotype has a count of ten or more. The chain has TRBV7-2 and TRBJ2-3; 12 nucleotides align to TRBD2. The germline V gene encodes CDR1 SGHTA and CDR2 FQGNSA. V trimming: 8 bases; J trimming: 3 bases; junction bases outside the gene matches: 3. The CDR3 length is 14 residues. CDR3 sequence: CASLTSGGTDTQYF. The CDR3 nucleotides are TGTGCCAGCCTGACTAGCGGGGGAACAGATACGCAGTATTTT.

Only a few counts were recorded for this clonotype. The chain recombines TRBV12-3 or TRBV12-4 with TRBJ1-5; D is undetermined. The CDR3 is 13 amino acids. Trimming shortened V by 4 bases and J by 7 bases, and 11 bases separated the two germline ends. DNA for the CDR3: TGTGCCAGCAGTTGGGGATCGGGGCAGCCCCAGCATTTT. Translated: CASSWGSGQPQHF.

The V call is TRBV4-3, the J call TRBJ1-4, with TRBD1 as a possible D gene (6 bases). V dropped 0 bases and J dropped 11 bases, with 13 bases sitting between them. The CDR3 has 14 amino acids. Germline CDR1 and CDR2: LGHNA and YSLEER. CDR3 DNA sequence: TGCGCCAGCAGCCAAGATGGGAAAAGGGGGAAACTGTTTTTT. It encodes CASSQDGKRGKLFF.

This clonotype was detected only a few times. V gene TRBV4-1 combines with J gene TRBJ2-4; D not resolved. The V gene lost 4 bases and the J gene lost 4 bases, with 11 bases spanning the gap. Germline V gene lookup returns CDR1 MGHRA and CDR2 YSYEKL. The CDR3 has 14 residues. The CDR3 here is CASSRTPEKNIQYF. The DNA of the CDR3 is TGCGCCAGCAGCCGCACTCCCGAAAAAAACATTCAGTACTTC.

At least ten counts were recorded for this clonotype. The chain is built from TRBV7-8 and TRBJ1-6; D is unresolved. The CDR3 is made up of 16 amino acids. Germline CDR1 SGHVS, CDR2 FQNEAQ. V gave up 1 base and J gave up 8 bases, with 15 bases separating them. CDR3 in amino acids: CASSLVGGSEHSPLHF. CDR3 sequence (DNA): TGTGCCAGCAGCTTAGTCGGTGGGTCGGAGCATTCACCCCTCCACTTT.

This clonotype has at least ten counts. The chain carries TRBV5-1 and TRBJ2-5, with D perhaps given as TRBD1 or TRBD2 (5 bases each). Germline assignment: CDR1 SGHRS and CDR2 YFSETQ. The CDR3 has 14 amino acids. Trimming took off 4 bases at V and 2 bases at J, with 12 bases between the two ends. The CDR3 DNA reads as TGCGCCAGCAGCGCCGGGACCGAACAAGAGACCCAGTACTTC. It encodes CASSAGTEQETQYF.

This clonotype appeared many times. The CDR3 loop reads CATSRVGTSTYEQYF. CDR3 bases: TGTGCCACCAGCAGGGTCGGGACTAGCACCTACGAGCAGTACTTC. This chain connects TRBV15 to TRBJ2-7, with 9 bases fitting TRBD2. CDR1 is LNHNV and CDR2 is YYDKDF in the germline V gene (reference sequence). The V gene end was trimmed by 3 bases and the J gene end by 2 bases; junction bases not matched to a gene: 5. This CDR3 has 15 residues.

There are a few counts of this clonotype. The chain joins TRBV25-1 to TRBJ2-3; D remains ambiguous. The CDR3 is 14 amino acids. Trimming removed 0 bases from V and 2 bases from J, with 6 bases in between. Germline values: CDR1 MGHDK, CDR2 SYGVNS. The CDR3, as DNA: TGTGCCAGCAGTGAATACGACTTCACAGATACGCAGTATTTT. As protein: CASSEYDFTDTQYF.